Presented here are 2 T cell receptor beta chains from one specimen sequenced in a study of molecular identifiers for immune sequencing clone quantification. TCRdb re-called the PCR reads through MiXCR, storing one row per CDR3 protein. The profile covers fewer than 350,000 distinct CDR3 sequences, with over 20% appearing a single time and approximately 0.83% taken by the ten largest. The sequencing input was naive CD8+ T cells from blood, with Jurkat cell RNA spiked in. Subset: FACS-sorted CD8+CD4-CCR7+CD45RA+ naive T cells. The source of these receptors is a human donor in good health. Some libraries in this study had Jurkat cell RNA spiked in.

This clonotype has a count of ten or more. The CDR3 spells CASSPRTGEAFF. The CDR3 nucleotides are TGTGCCAGCAGCCCCCGGACGGGTGAAGCTTTCTTT. This chain connects TRBV13 to TRBJ1-1, with unresolved D. Germline V CDR1 and CDR2: PRHDT, FYEKMQ (reference sequence). CDR3 length equals 12 residues. Deletions cut 5 bases from V and 7 bases from J, with 11 bases between.

This clonotype was observed a handful of times. The chain recombines TRBV27 with TRBJ2-2; TRBD2 aligns across 13 bases. Per germline, CDR1 MNHEY and CDR2 SMNVEV (reference sequence). The CDR3 extends over 19 amino acids. Trimming cost V 7 bases and J 4 bases; bases outside gene matches: 15. This CDR3 is CASITSGLAGALGTGELFF. CDR3 bases: TGTGCCAGCATCACCTCCGGACTAGCGGGGGCCCTTGGCACCGGGGAGCTGTTTTTT.